These T cell receptor beta chains were read from a single sample in a study of blood T cell repertoires in COVID-19. Sequenced by immunoSEQ multiplex PCR; TCRdb stores in-frame clones only, minus some. The sample has around 260,000 clones; approximately 85% are singletons. Sample: peripheral blood. These receptor sequences come from a human donor with COVID-19, enrolled during active disease. The donor label of this sample is uncertain. The CDR3 runs from the conserved cysteine through the conserved F or W. D genes are given only for firm matches. Clone size is not always given. Where it is, it says once, few, many or a class for expanded clones.

abundance,d_gene,v_gene,j_gene,CDR3aa,CDR3nt
.,.,TRBV28,TRBJ1-3,CASSLGSHSGNTIYF,TGTGCCAGCAGCCTAGGGAGCCACTCTGGAAACACCATATATTTT
few,TRBD1,TRBV2,TRBJ2-7,CASNGGQGYGQYF,TGTGCCAGCAATGGGGGACAGGGGTACGGGCAGTACTTC
.,.,TRBV11-2,TRBJ2-7,CASSRDGGASYEQYF,TGTGCCAGCAGCCGAGACGGAGGTGCCTCCTACGAGCAGTACTTC
.,.,TRBV11-2,TRBJ1-4,CASSLDSATNEKLFF,TGTGCCAGCAGCTTGGACAGTGCAACTAATGAAAAACTGTTTTTT
.,TRBD1,TRBV7-2,TRBJ2-3,CASSYGQGETDTQYF,TGTGCCAGCAGCTACGGACAGGGAGAAACAGATACGCAGTATTTT
.,TRBD1,TRBV5-4,TRBJ2-1,CASSSSLWTGVIYNEQFF,TGTGCCAGCAGCTCCAGCCTTTGGACAGGGGTAATTTACAATGAGCAGTTCTTC
few,TRBD1,TRBV27,TRBJ1-6,CASSLSMQGAFNSPLHF,TGTGCCAGCAGTTTATCGATGCAGGGGGCTTTTAATTCACCCCTCCACTTT
.,.,TRBV30,TRBJ1-5,CAWSVRGQPQHF,TGTGCCTGGAGTGTACGGGGTCAGCCCCAGCATTTT
.,TRBD1,TRBV30,TRBJ1-6,CARRARDSRSPLHF,TGTGCCCGCCGGGCACGGGACAGTCGATCACCCCTCCACTTT
once,.,TRBV10-1,TRBJ1-2,CASSESLFYGYTF,TGCGCCAGCAGTGAGTCACTCTTCTATGGCTACACCTTC
once,TRBD2,TRBV30,TRBJ2-3,CAWSAGGGVPDTQYF,TGTGCCTGGAGTGCGGGGGGAGGGGTGCCAGATACGCAGTATTTT
.,.,TRBV28,TRBJ1-2,CAIVAGGEAYGYTF,TGTGCCATCGTAGCGGGGGGCGAGGCCTATGGCTACACCTTC
.,.,TRBV10-3,TRBJ1-2,CAISEGAGYTF,TGTGCCATCAGTGAGGGGGCTGGCTACACCTTC
.,TRBD1,TRBV6-5,TRBJ2-2,CASNPIQGEAGELFF,TGTGCCAGCAATCCGATACAGGGGGAGGCCGGGGAGCTGTTTTTT
.,.,TRBV28,TRBJ1-5,CASSTSYAQPQHF,TGTGCCAGCAGCACCTCCTATGCTCAGCCCCAGCATTTT
.,TRBD1,TRBV10-1,TRBJ1-2,CASSRDRAYGYTF,TGCGCCAGCAGTCGGGACAGAGCCTATGGCTACACCTTC
few,.,TRBV5-4,TRBJ2-2,CASSRDYTGELFF,TGTGCCAGCAGCAGAGACTACACCGGGGAGCTGTTTTTT
.,.,TRBV9,TRBJ2-6,CASTPGAPSGANVLTF,TGTGCCAGCACCCCAGGGGCGCCTTCGGGGGCCAACGTCCTGACTTTC
.,.,TRBV28,TRBJ2-7,CASSLDTSTYEQYF,TGTGCCAGCAGTTTGGACACGTCTACCTACGAGCAGTACTTC
.,.,TRBV11-1,TRBJ1-1,CASSREQQNTEAFF,TGTGCCAGCAGCAGGGAGCAGCAGAACACTGAAGCTTTCTTT
.,.,TRBV28,TRBJ2-5,CASSLGSKSETQYF,TGTGCCAGCAGTTTAGGCTCCAAGTCGGAGACCCAGTACTTC
.,.,TRBV6-2/TRBV6-3,TRBJ1-5,CASSYEGVGGQPQHF,TGTGCCAGCAGTTACGAGGGGGTTGGCGGTCAGCCCCAGCATTTT
.,TRBD1,TRBV4-1,TRBJ1-1,CASSQRGTGANTEAFF,TGCGCCAGCAGCCAAAGGGGGACAGGGGCGAACACTGAAGCTTTCTTT
.,.,TRBV7-9,TRBJ2-3,CASSLVGTDTQYF,TGTGCCAGCAGCTTAGTCGGCACAGATACGCAGTATTTT
.,TRBD1,TRBV5-1,TRBJ2-7,CASSHPGTTGGTYEQYF,TGCGCCAGCAGCCACCCCGGGACGACAGGGGGAACCTACGAGCAGTACTTC
.,TRBD2,TRBV28,TRBJ2-4,CASSPTSGRLGTKNIQYF,TGTGCCAGCAGTCCGACTAGCGGGAGGTTGGGTACCAAAAACATTCAGTACTTC
.,.,TRBV6-5,TRBJ1-5,CASSYSRGNQPQHF,TGTGCCAGCAGTTACTCAAGGGGAAATCAGCCCCAGCATTTT
.,.,TRBV7-9,TRBJ2-1,CASSSATSSTDNEQFF,TGTGCCAGCAGCTCCGCGACTAGTTCAACCGACAATGAGCAGTTCTTC
.,TRBD1,TRBV7-3,TRBJ1-5,CASSNTGGTNQPQHF,TGTGCCAGCAGCAATACAGGGGGGACGAATCAGCCCCAGCATTTT
.,.,TRBV5-1,TRBJ2-3,CASRTRGFSTDTQYF,TGCGCCAGCAGGACCAGGGGATTTAGCACAGATACGCAGTATTTT
.,TRBD2,TRBV11-2,TRBJ2-7,CASSFRDTAGGPGEQYF,TGTGCCAGCAGCTTTCGAGATACGGCGGGAGGGCCGGGGGAGCAGTACTTC
.,TRBD1,TRBV7-9,TRBJ1-6,CASSSGTGNNSPLHF,TGTGCCAGCAGCTCCGGGACAGGCAATAATTCACCCCTCCACTTT
.,.,TRBV18,TRBJ2-1,CASRQASSYNEQFF,TGTGCCAGCCGGCAGGCGAGCTCCTACAATGAGCAGTTCTTC
.,.,TRBV14,TRBJ1-2,CASSQVNLANYGYTF,TGTGCCAGCAGCCAAGTAAACTTGGCTAACTATGGCTACACCTTC
.,TRBD2,TRBV4-3,TRBJ2-3,CASSQDLSGISTDTQYF,TGCGCCAGCAGCCAAGACCTAAGCGGGATTTCCACAGATACGCAGTATTTT
.,TRBD1,TRBV28,TRBJ2-7,CASKSPQGVHSWQYF,TGTGCCAGCAAATCCCCACAGGGGGTTCACTCGTGGCAGTACTTC
.,TRBD2,TRBV7-9,TRBJ2-2,CASSLGLAGGRTGELFF,TGTGCCAGCAGCTTAGGACTAGCGGGAGGCCGGACCGGGGAGCTGTTTTTT
.,TRBD1,TRBV7-9,TRBJ1-2,CASSLASGGPLHNYGYTF,TGTGCCAGCAGCTTAGCCTCAGGGGGCCCCCTCCACAACTATGGCTACACCTTC
.,.,TRBV5-4,TRBJ2-5,CASSFSGVVETQYF,TGTGCCAGCAGTTTTTCAGGGGTGGTGGAGACCCAGTACTTC
.,TRBD1,TRBV11-2,TRBJ2-5,CASSFNRGREETQYF,TGTGCCAGCAGCTTTAACAGGGGGCGGGAAGAGACCCAGTACTTC
.,.,TRBV12-3/TRBV12-4,TRBJ1-1,CASSQGTEAFF,TGTGCCAGCAGCCAGGGCACTGAAGCTTTCTTT
.,.,TRBV5-4,TRBJ2-7,CASSLPGVGVSYEQYF,TGTGCCAGCAGCTTGCCAGGGGTAGGGGTTTCCTACGAGCAGTACTTC
.,.,TRBV7-9,TRBJ1-1,CASSRYSALNTEAFF,TGTGCCAGCAGCCGCTACAGTGCCCTGAACACTGAAGCTTTCTTT
.,.,TRBV28,TRBJ1-2,CASSFRPLGDGYTF,TGTGCCAGCAGTTTCCGACCTTTGGGAGATGGCTACACCTTC
few,.,TRBV19,TRBJ1-5,CASSIQGPPQHF,TGTGCCAGTAGTATACAGGGCCCGCCCCAGCATTTT
.,TRBD1,TRBV5-6,TRBJ2-1,CASSSSGTGKMFF,TGTGCCAGCAGCTCATCTGGGACAGGCAAGATGTTCTTC
.,.,TRBV2,TRBJ2-7,CASKGAGSSSYEQYF,TGTGCCAGTAAAGGGGCGGGATCCTCCTCCTACGAGCAGTACTTC
.,.,TRBV7-2,TRBJ2-3,CASSLVGGQGRVSTDTQYF,TGTGCCAGCAGCTTAGTTGGCGGCCAGGGCCGGGTCAGCACAGATACGCAGTATTTT
.,.,TRBV30,TRBJ1-2,CAWSRGLANYGYTF,TGTGCCTGGAGTCGGGGGTTAGCGAACTATGGCTACACCTTC
once,TRBD1,TRBV28,TRBJ2-3,CASSRPGQGADTQYF,TGTGCCAGCAGCAGACCGGGACAGGGGGCAGATACGCAGTATTTT